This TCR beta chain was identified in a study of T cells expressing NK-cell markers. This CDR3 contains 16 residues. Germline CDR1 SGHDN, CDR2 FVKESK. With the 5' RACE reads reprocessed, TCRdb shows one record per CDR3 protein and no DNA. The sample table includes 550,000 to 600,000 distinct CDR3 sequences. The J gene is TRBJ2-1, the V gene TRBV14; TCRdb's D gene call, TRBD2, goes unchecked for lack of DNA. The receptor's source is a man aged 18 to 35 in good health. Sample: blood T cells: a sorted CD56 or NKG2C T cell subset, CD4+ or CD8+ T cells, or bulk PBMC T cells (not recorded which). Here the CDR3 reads CASSHHLAGFYNEQFF.